This entry lists 22 T cell receptor beta chains sequenced from one sample in a study of circulating and synovial CD4+ cells in juvenile arthritis. TCRdb's table, derived via immunoSEQ multiplex PCR, lists solely in-frame clones and lacks some. The sample has about 2,700 clones; 88% are singletons. Sequences were obtained from HLA-DR+ CD4+ T cells from blood. Specified subset: circulating pathogenic-like lymphocytes, sorted as HLA-DR+CD14-CD3+CD4+CD25low/- blood T cells. Receptors originate from a human donor with juvenile idiopathic arthritis.

This chain uses TRBV4-1 with TRBJ2-3; no reliable D call. The CDR3 is 14 residues long. Trimming took off 1 base at V and 4 bases at J, with 9 bases between the two ends. Germline CDR1 reads MGHRA; CDR2 reads YSYEKL. The CDR3 reads CASSQGTVSDTQYF. The CDR3 bases are TGCGCCAGCAGCCAAGGTACAGTCTCAGATACGCAGTATTTT.

The genes are TRBV27 and TRBJ2-6, with 7 bases lining up with TRBD1. V dropped 5 bases and J dropped 2; count of bases not matched to a gene: 12. This CDR3 contains 18 residues. Germline V gene sequence: CDR1 MNHEY, CDR2 SMNVEV (reference sequence). The CDR3 region is CASSPRQGTQTGANVLTF. DNA for the CDR3: TGTGCCAGCAGTCCGCGACAGGGTACCCAAACTGGGGCCAACGTCCTGACTTTC. The full variable domain, in which reference TRBV27 and TRBJ2-6 provide the parts outside the CDR3, is EAQVTQNPRYLITVTGKKLTVTCSQNMNHEYMSWYRQDPGLGLRQIYYSMNVEVTDKGDVPEGYKVSRKEKRNFPLILESPSPNQTSLYFCASSPRQGTQTGANVLTFGAGSRLTVL.

Remarks on this clone: Other DNA sequences within the sample encode an identical CDR3. This rearrangement joins TRBV28 to TRBJ1-6; D perhaps matches TRBD1 (5 bases). CDR1 is MDHEN, CDR2 SYDVKM, per germline. The CDR3 sequence is 11 residues long. V was clipped by 8 bases and J by 10 bases, with 9 bases between them. CDR3 amino acids: CASAGDSPLHF. The DNA for the CDR3 is TGTGCCAGCGCGGGGGACTCACCCCTCCACTTT.

This clone was seen only once. The V call is TRBV15, the J call TRBJ1-1; TRBD1 matches at 7 bases. This CDR3 has 15 amino acids. Germline V lookup: CDR1 LNHNV, CDR2 YYDKDF (reference sequence). V gave up 5 bases and J gave up 0 bases; unmatched junction bases: 6. DNA for the CDR3: TGTGCCACCAGCGACAGGGTGGGCATGAACACTGAAGCTTTCTTT. It encodes CATSDRVGMNTEAFF.

V and J are TRBV2 and TRBJ2-7; D is perhaps TRBD1 (6 bases). Deletions cut 1 base from V and 4 bases from J, with 14 bases between. Germline V gene sequence: CDR1 SNHLY, CDR2 FYNNEI. The CDR3 spans 15 residues. The CDR3 spells CASSEEAGVSYEQYF. CDR3 DNA: TGTGCCAGCAGTGAAGAGGCAGGGGTCTCATACGAGCAGTACTTC.

This chain joins TRBV2 and TRBJ2-7; maybe TRBD1 (5 bases). The CDR3 runs 14 residues. The germline CDR1 and CDR2 sequences are SNHLY and FYNNEI. V lost 8 bases and J lost 0, with 14 bases in between. In DNA, the CDR3 is TGTGCCAGCCTACAGGTTGACAGCTCCTACGAGCAGTACTTC. Protein: CASLQVDSSYEQYF.

The V call is TRBV7-2, the J call TRBJ2-5; 7 nucleotides align to TRBD1. The CDR3 length is 17 residues. The germline V gene encodes CDR1 SGHTA and CDR2 FQGNSA. V dropped 4 bases and J dropped 2; count of bases not matched to a gene: 13. The CDR3 nucleotides read TGTGCCAGCAGCTCCTACCCCCCCCAGACAGGGCAAGAGACCCAGTACTTC. As protein: CASSSYPPQTGQETQYF. The complete variable domain, with remaining parts taken from reference TRBV7-2 and TRBJ2-5, reads GAGVSQSPSNKVTEKGKDVELRCDPISGHTALYWYRQSLGQGLEFLIYFQGNSAPDKSGLPSDRFSAERTGGSVSTLTIQRTQQEDSAVYLCASSSYPPQTGQETQYFGPGTRLLVL.

The V call is TRBV30, the J call TRBJ1-1, with 7 bases that match TRBD1. The V segment lost 1 base and the J segment 1 base; nucleotides outside the gene matches: 6. The CDR3 covers 15 residues. CDR1 and CDR2 from the germline V gene are GTSNPN and SVGIG (reference sequence). In DNA form, the CDR3 reads TGTGCCTGGAGTGCCTTGGGACAGACGAACACTGAAGCTTTCTTT. Amino acid sequence: CAWSALGQTNTEAFF.

About this clone itself: Its ends do not fully match the called genes, so a read error is possible. V is TRBV27 and J is TRBJ1-2; D ambiguous. CDR3 size: 14 residues. The germline V gene has CDR1 MNHEY and CDR2 SMNVEV (reference sequence). CDR3 coding DNA: TGTGCCAGCAGTCCCAAGACATCCCTCTATGGCTATACCTTC. Translation: CASSPKTSLYGYTF.

This clone came up once. This rearrangement joins TRBV4-3 to TRBJ1-5; D might be TRBD1 (5 bases). V lost 1 base to trimming and J lost 2 bases, with 9 bases between them. The CDR3 is 15 amino acids. The germline CDR1 and CDR2 sequences are LGHNA and YSLEER. The CDR3: CASSQVRAGNQPQHF. DNA for the CDR3: TGCGCCAGCAGCCAAGTCAGGGCGGGCAATCAGCCCCAGCATTTT.

The rearrangement links TRBV28 to TRBJ1-2; D call uncertain. Germline CDR1 reads MDHEN; CDR2 reads SYDVKM. V was pared by 2 bases and J by 4 bases, with 11 bases between. The CDR3 loop spans 14 amino acids. In DNA, the CDR3 is TGTGCCAGCAGTTTAAGTCAGGTTTTCTATGGCTACACCTTC. This sequence encodes CASSLSQVFYGYTF.

The chain links TRBV5-1 to TRBJ2-2, with 7 bases matching TRBD2. CDR3 length: 14 amino acids. The V and J ends lost 4 bases and 7 bases, in that order; junction bases with no gene match: 7. Germline-derived CDR1 and CDR2 are SGHRS and YFSETQ. The CDR3 bases are TGCGCCAGCAGCCGAGCGGAGCGGGGCGGGGAGCTGTTTTTT. Amino acids: CASSRAERGGELFF.

The rearrangement links TRBV6-1 to TRBJ1-1; D gene ambiguous. Trimming cost V 6 bases and J 4 bases, with 18 bases left between them. This CDR3 is 15 amino acids long. CDR1 is MNHNS and CDR2 is SASEGT in the germline V gene. CDR3 sequence (DNA): TGTGCCAGCAGCGTTATCGAACGGGGAGGCACTGAAGCTTTCTTT. Encoded protein: CASSVIERGGTEAFF.

A remark on this clone: The junction differs from germline at one of its ends, possibly a read error. The chain carries TRBV15 and TRBJ2-4, with a weak D call TRBD1 (6 bases). Per the germline V gene, CDR1 is LNHNV and CDR2 is YYDKDF (reference sequence). The CDR3 is 16 amino acids. CDR3 DNA sequence: TGCGCCACCAGCAGGGAGACAGGTCTAGCCAAAAACATTCAGTACTTC. Amino acid sequence: CATSRETGLAKNIQYF.

The chain uses TRBV2 and TRBJ1-1; 10 bases fit TRBD1. The junction had 3 bases not matched to a gene; V was cut back by 6 bases and J by 2 bases. The germline V gene encodes CDR1 SNHLY and CDR2 FYNNEI. The CDR3 extends over 14 amino acids. CDR3 DNA: TGTGCCAGCAGGGGGACAGGGGTTAACACTGAAGCTTTCTTT. It translates to CASRGTGVNTEAFF.

The chain is built from TRBV7-2 and TRBJ2-5, with TRBD2 matching over 12 bases. CDR3 size: 15 residues. Germline loops: CDR1 SGHTA, CDR2 FQGNSA. V lost 4 bases to trimming and J lost 2 bases; unmatched junction nucleotides: 2. The DNA of the CDR3 is TGTGCCAGCAGCTCCGGACTAGCGGGGCAAGAGACCCAGTACTTC. Translating gives CASSSGLAGQETQYF.

This chain joins TRBV5-1 and TRBJ1-5; a possible D gene is TRBD1 (6 bases). CDR3 size: 15 residues. Trimming shortened V by 3 bases and J by 4 bases, and 14 bases separated the two germline ends. Germline assignment: CDR1 SGHRS and CDR2 YFSETQ. The CDR3 sequence: CASSWDGQQNQPQHF. The DNA for the CDR3 is TGCGCCAGCAGCTGGGATGGACAGCAAAATCAGCCCCAGCATTTT.

Notes on this clone: Other DNA sequences from this sample encode an identical CDR3 as well. This sequence joins TRBV7-9 and TRBJ1-6; D unclear. There are 14 residues in the CDR3. Germline V gives CDR1 SEHNR, CDR2 FQNEAQ (reference sequence). Trimming removed 7 bases at V and 7 bases at J, with 14 bases between. CDR3 sequence reads: CASNLGTENSPLHF. CDR3 DNA sequence: TGTGCCAGCAACTTGGGTACAGAAAATTCACCCCTCCACTTT.

The genes are TRBV4-1 and TRBJ2-7; TRBD1 agrees at 7 bases. V was pared by 5 bases and J by 4 bases, with 5 bases of the junction left unmatched. CDR3 length: 13 residues. CDR1 is MGHRA, CDR2 YSYEKL, per germline. The CDR3 reads CASSFQTGYEQYF. CDR3 nucleotides: TGCGCCAGCAGCTTCCAGACAGGGTACGAGCAGTACTTC.

This clone has just a few counts. Here the CDR3 DNA reads TGTGCCTGGAGTGCAGATAGCAATCAGCCCCAGCATTTT. Translating it yields CAWSADSNQPQHF. The chain has TRBV30 and TRBJ1-5; D ambiguous. V lost 1 base, J lost 0 bases, and 4 bases lay in between. Per germline, CDR1 GTSNPN and CDR2 SVGIG (reference sequence). The CDR3 has 13 residues.

In DNA form, the CDR3 reads TGTGCCAGCAGCTTGGGGGACAGGGCCTACAATGAGCAGTTCTTC. Translation: CASSLGDRAYNEQFF. The rearrangement links TRBV5-6 to TRBJ2-1, with 9 positions matching TRBD1. CDR3 length equals 15 residues. The germline CDR1 and CDR2 sequences are SGHDT and YYEEEE. With V trimmed by 0 bases and J by 2 bases, 0 bases remained unmatched. Full variable domain (rest looked up from reference TRBV5-6 and TRBJ2-1): DAGVTQSPTHLIKTRGQQVTLRCSPKSGHDTVSWYQQALGQGPQFIFQYYEEEERQRGNFPDRFSGHQFPNYSSELNVNALLLGDSALYLCASSLGDRAYNEQFFGPGTRLTVL.

This chain joins TRBV18 and TRBJ2-3, with a possible D match to TRBD1 (5 bases). Germline V gene sequence: CDR1 KGHSH, CDR2 LQKENI. The CDR3 length is 14 residues. V lost 2 bases and J 1 base, leaving 7 bases between the germline ends. As DNA, the CDR3 is TGTGCCAGCTCACCAGTAGGGGGCACAGATACGCAGTATTTT. Its translation: CASSPVGGTDTQYF.